This entry lists 21 T cell receptor beta chains sequenced from one sample in a study of T-cell reconstitution after alpha-beta-depleted transplantation in children. Unique molecular identifiers were used to barcode this TCRbeta library. TCRdb re-called the PCR reads with MiXCR, one entry per CDR3 protein. The data contain 500,000 to 600,000 distinct CDR3 sequences, about 16% of them singletons. The material sequenced was PBMCs from the stem cell graft donor, taken from the stem cell graft. The receptors here all came from a human donor who donated a stem cell graft to a child with acute lymphoblastic leukemia.

This clonotype has only a few counts. This sequence joins TRBV20-1 and TRBJ2-7, with TRBD2 identical over 14 bases. The CDR3 length is 16 residues. Trimming cost V 0 bases and J 7 bases; bases outside gene matches: 8. CDR1 DFQATT and CDR2 SNEGSKA come from the germline V gene (reference sequence). The CDR3 coding sequence is TGCAGTGCTAGAGATGCCGGGACTAGCGGGAGAGGGGAGCAGTACTTC. Protein product: CSARDAGTSGRGEQYF.

The V and J genes are TRBV5-1 and TRBJ2-1, with 9 bases aligning to TRBD1. CDR3 length: 14 amino acids. V dropped 2 bases and J dropped 6; count of bases not matched to a gene: 3. Germline V gives CDR1 SGHRS, CDR2 YFSETQ. The CDR3 DNA follows: TGCGCCAGCAGCTTCCAGACAGGGGGCAATGAGCAGTTCTTC. This translates into CASSFQTGGNEQFF.

The chain combines TRBV29-1 with TRBJ1-1; the D gene is possibly TRBD1 (6 bases). The CDR3 is 11 residues long. CDR1 is SQVTM, CDR2 ANQGSEA, per germline. The ends were cut back, 6 bases at V and 4 bases at J, with 9 bases in the middle. CDR3 DNA sequence: TGCAGCGTCCTGGACAGCACTGAAGCTTTCTTT. This sequence encodes CSVLDSTEAFF.

This clonotype was recorded a few times. The rearrangement links TRBV4-1 to TRBJ1-5, with D perhaps matching TRBD1 (5 bases). This CDR3 is built from 17 residues. Germline assignment: CDR1 MGHRA and CDR2 YSYEKL. V gave up 0 bases and J gave up 4 bases, with 16 bases separating them. The CDR3 sequence: CASSQDFVRAWNQPQHF. In DNA, the CDR3 is TGCGCCAGCAGCCAAGATTTCGTCAGGGCTTGGAATCAGCCCCAGCATTTT.

This chain joins TRBV14 and TRBJ2-7; 10 bases align to TRBD2. Trimming removed 5 bases from V and 7 bases from J; junction bases left unmatched: 8. CDR1 is SGHDN and CDR2 is FVKESK in the germline V gene. CDR3 size: 14 residues. DNA of the CDR3: TGTGCCAGCAGCTTGCTAGCGGGAGTATCTGAGCAGTACTTC. Its translation: CASSLLAGVSEQYF.

In this sample, this clonotype turned up a few times. The chain uses TRBV27 and TRBJ2-7; 8 nucleotides agree with TRBD2. The germline gives CDR1 MNHEY, CDR2 SMNVEV (reference sequence). V shed 6 bases, J shed 0 bases, and the junction held 10 bases outside the gene matches. The CDR3 contains 16 residues. CDR3 DNA: TGTGCCAGCAGGTCCTCGGGGGGGCGAGCCTCCTACGAGCAGTACTTC. It translates to CASRSSGGRASYEQYF.

This clonotype has just a few counts. J is TRBJ1-1 and V is TRBV5-1; 9 bases agree with TRBD1. V gave up 1 base and J gave up 3 bases; unmatched junction bases: 10. From germline, CDR1 is SGHRS and CDR2 YFSETQ. This CDR3 comprises 17 residues. DNA of the CDR3: TGCGCCAGCAGCTTGAACGACAGGGGGACTAAGGACACTGAAGCTTTCTTT. Amino acid sequence: CASSLNDRGTKDTEAFF.

In its sample, this clonotype was seen many times. The chain is built from TRBV6-5 and TRBJ2-7; D remains unclear. Trimming stripped 4 bases from V and 1 base from J, with 5 bases between. CDR1 is MNHEY, CDR2 SVGAGI, per germline. This CDR3 contains 12 residues. The chain's CDR3 is CASSSRSYEQYF. DNA for the CDR3: TGTGCCAGCAGTTCTAGATCCTACGAGCAGTACTTC.

This clonotype was recorded a few times. The rearrangement uses TRBV4-1 and TRBJ2-7, with D perhaps matching TRBD1 (5 bases). Germline V gene data show CDR1 as MGHRA and CDR2 as YSYEKL. V was trimmed by 1 base and J by 1 base, leaving 11 bases between them. The CDR3 extends over 15 amino acids. The CDR3: CASSQADTRSYEQYF. CDR3 in DNA: TGCGCCAGCAGCCAAGCGGACACTCGTTCCTACGAGCAGTACTTC.

This chain connects TRBV20-1 to TRBJ2-3; 9 bases line up with TRBD1. V dropped 5 bases and J dropped 5; count of bases not matched to a gene: 5. Germline V gene sequence: CDR1 DFQATT, CDR2 SNEGSKA (reference sequence). The CDR3 length is 13 residues. The CDR3 nucleotides read TGCAGTGCTCGGGGACAGGGAGGAGATACGCAGTATTTT. It is translated as CSARGQGGDTQYF.

This clonotype appeared many times. A junction end diverges from the germline sequence, so it may reflect a read error. This rearrangement joins TRBV5-1 to TRBJ2-1; 9 positions agree with TRBD2. This CDR3 spans 14 amino acids. The germline CDR1 and CDR2 sequences are SGHRS and YFSETQ. CDR3 DNA sequence: TGTGCCAGTAGTTTGACTAGCGGAAGCAATGAGCAGTTCTTC. Its protein product is CASSLTSGSNEQFF.

The gene calls are TRBV7-6 and TRBJ2-5; 11 nucleotides match TRBD2. This CDR3 contains 17 residues. CDR1 is SGHVS, CDR2 FNYEAQ, per germline. V was clipped by 5 bases and J by 5 bases; unmatched bases: 13. CDR3 in DNA: TGTGCCAGCAGCGGACCGATAGCGGGAGGGTCCTTGGAGACCCAGTACTTC. Translating it yields CASSGPIAGGSLETQYF. Looking up the rest from reference TRBV7-6 and TRBJ2-5 gives the full variable domain: GAGVSQSPRYKVTKRGQDVALRCDPISGHVSLYWYRQALGQGPEFLTYFNYEAQQDKSGLPNDRFSAERPEGSISTLTIQRTEQRDSAMYRCASSGPIAGGSLETQYFGPGTRLLVL.

V gene TRBV15 combines with J gene TRBJ2-1; D remains ambiguous. The CDR3 totals 14 residues. Trimming removed 1 base at V and 6 bases at J, with 10 bases between. CDR1 and CDR2 (germline): LNHNV, YYDKDF (reference sequence). The CDR3 reads CATSRVRVINEQFF. In DNA, the CDR3 is TGTGCCACCAGCAGAGTTAGGGTGATCAATGAGCAGTTCTTC.

The rearrangement links TRBV15 to TRBJ1-1; D possibly corresponds to TRBD1 (6 bases). CDR3 length: 17 residues. Germline CDR1 LNHNV, CDR2 YYDKDF (reference sequence). V shed 6 bases and J shed 1 base, with 21 bases lying between them. CDR3 in amino acids: CATRAPRQGGKNTEAFF. The CDR3 DNA reads TGTGCCACCAGGGCACCTAGACAAGGGGGAAAGAACACTGAAGCTTTCTTT.

The chain couples TRBV5-8 to TRBJ2-7; D gene unclear. Germline V gene lookup returns CDR1 SGHTS and CDR2 YDEGEE. Trimming removed 2 bases at V and 0 bases at J, with 12 bases between. The CDR3 runs 15 residues. The chain's CDR3 is CASSFGSRSSYEQYF. The CDR3 nucleotides are TGTGCCAGCAGCTTCGGTAGCCGGAGCTCCTACGAGCAGTACTTC.

The chain joins TRBV7-3 to TRBJ2-1, with 11 bases fitting TRBD2. J was trimmed by 6 bases and V by 5 bases; bases with no gene match: 9. The CDR3 sequence is 16 residues long. Germline V gene data show CDR1 as SGHTA and CDR2 as FQGTGA. CDR3 sequence (DNA): TGTGCCAGCAGCGACACCATGGGACTAGCGGTCAATGAGCAGTTCTTC. This translates into CASSDTMGLAVNEQFF.

There are a few counts of this clonotype. J is TRBJ2-7 and V is TRBV14, with D uncertain. The V end lost 4 bases, the J end lost 7 bases, and 14 bases lay between the germline ends. CDR1 is SGHDN and CDR2 is FVKESK in the germline V gene. The length of the CDR3 is 13 residues. The DNA for the CDR3 is TGTGCCAGCAGCCCTGTTTTGGCGGTGGAGCAGTACTTC. This codes for CASSPVLAVEQYF.

For the CDR3, the DNA is TGTGCCAGCAGTTTCCGGGACTACTATGGCTACACCTTC. Protein: CASSFRDYYGYTF. The rearrangement links TRBV12-3 or TRBV12-4 to TRBJ1-2; possibly TRBD1 for D (5 bases). Between the trimmed V and J ends, which lost 3 bases and 3 bases, there was a span of 8 bases. The CDR3 sequence is 13 residues long.

This chain connects TRBV28 to TRBJ1-1; D remains ambiguous. Germline CDR1 is MDHEN and CDR2 is SYDVKM. The germline V and J ends were trimmed by 4 bases and 4 bases, with 13 bases remaining between them. The CDR3 sequence is 14 residues long. The CDR3 sequence is CASSYAGEGTEAFF. The CDR3 DNA reads TGTGCCAGCAGTTACGCCGGGGAAGGCACTGAAGCTTTCTTT. The entire variable domain, with the rest obtained from reference TRBV28 and TRBJ1-1, is as follows: DVKVTQSSRYLVKRTGEKVFLECVQDMDHENMFWYRQDPGLGLRLIYFSYDVKMKEKGDIPEGYSVSREKKERFSLILESASTNQTSMYLCASSYAGEGTEAFFGQGTRLTVV.

The gene calls are TRBV4-1 and TRBJ1-1; 11 nucleotides match TRBD1. This CDR3 spans 17 amino acids. After removal of 0 bases from V and 4 bases from J, the junction contained 7 bases not matched to a gene. Germline CDR1 reads MGHRA; CDR2 reads YSYEKL. CDR3 in DNA: TGCGCCAGCAGCCAAGAATGGGGACAGGGGGTTAGCACTGAAGCTTTCTTT. This codes for CASSQEWGQGVSTEAFF.

The chain links TRBV20-1 to TRBJ2-1; 12 bases match TRBD2. Germline assignment: CDR1 DFQATT and CDR2 SNEGSKA (reference sequence). This CDR3 has 14 amino acids. With V trimmed by 6 bases and J by 8 bases, 8 bases remained unmatched. This CDR3 reads CSARSSGRGHEQFF. The CDR3 DNA reads TGCAGTGCGCGTTCTAGCGGGAGGGGCCATGAGCAGTTCTTC.